This is a list of T cell receptor beta chains from one sample in a study of blood T cells in healthy people across ages. One entry per CDR3 protein, called by TCRdb with MiXCR from the 5' RACE reads. Altogether 650,000 to 700,000 distinct CDR3 sequences are present, around 52% being singletons, with the ten largest covering 13%. Sequencing was done on a sample of blood. All receptors derive from a woman aged 80 or over in good health. The CDR3 runs from the conserved cysteine through the conserved F or W. A D gene is named only where the DNA matches it firmly. The listing skips clone size in some rows; elsewhere it reads once, few, many or a size class.

d_call j_call v_call clone_size cdr3_aa cdr3_nt
TRBD1 TRBJ1-1 TRBV7-9 many CATGPGQGNGEAFF TGTGCCACCGGACCGGGACAGGGGAATGGTGAAGCTTTCTTT
TRBD1 TRBJ2-4 TRBV29-1 once CSVGQGGGSSIQYF TGCAGCGTGGGACAGGGCGGCGGTAGTAGCATTCAGTACTTC
TRBD1 TRBJ2-7 TRBV19 many CASSKSGQADYEQYF TGTGCCAGTAGTAAATCAGGACAGGCTGACTACGAGCAGTACTTC
TRBD2 TRBJ2-1 TRBV24-1 many CATSEATSGLHNEQFF TGTGCCACCAGTGAAGCGACTAGCGGGCTCCACAATGAGCAGTTCTTC
TRBD2 TRBJ2-7 TRBV27 many CASSPREDAYEQYF TGTGCCAGCAGTCCACGGGAGGACGCCTACGAGCAGTACTTC
TRBD2 TRBJ2-7 TRBV5-1 . CASSFLASGSSYNEQYF TGCGCCAGCAGCTTCCTCGCTAGCGGGAGCTCCTACAATGAGCAGTACTTC
TRBD2 TRBJ2-5 TRBV4-3 . CASSQGTSGDLGGETQYF TGCGCCAGCAGCCAAGGGACTAGCGGGGATTTGGGAGGAGAGACCCAGTACTTC
. TRBJ2-1 TRBV6-2/TRBV6-3 . CASGDRESHNEQFF TGTGCCAGCGGTGACAGAGAGTCCCACAATGAGCAGTTCTTC
. TRBJ2-1 TRBV7-9 . CASSLLLAGEQFF TGTGCCAGCAGCTTGCTGCTAGCTGGTGAGCAGTTCTTC
TRBD2 TRBJ2-3 TRBV27 . CASKFRSGRASDTQYF TGTGCCAGCAAGTTTCGGAGCGGGAGAGCATCAGATACGCAGTATTTT
. TRBJ2-7 TRBV28 . CASSSRSAQYF TGTGCCAGCAGTTCCCGTTCGGCCCAGTACTTC
TRBD1 TRBJ1-5 TRBV5-6 . CTSSLRTGSLQPQHF TGTACCAGCAGCTTGCGGACAGGGTCCCTCCAGCCCCAGCATTTT
. TRBJ2-4 TRBV7-6 . CASSLSLDGGNQYF TGTGCCAGCAGCTTATCACTGGATGGGGGAAACCAGTACTTC
. TRBJ1-5 TRBV18 few CASSPLGTESNQPQHF TGTGCCAGCTCACCACTTGGGACGGAGAGCAATCAGCCCCAGCATTTT
TRBD1 TRBJ2-2 TRBV25-1 . CASSGRTGQNTGELFF TGTGCCAGCAGTGGTCGGACAGGGCAGAACACCGGGGAGCTGTTTTTT
. TRBJ2-4 TRBV7-2 . CASSRGLAIAKNIQYF TGTGCCAGCAGCCGGGGACTCGCTATAGCCAAAAACATTCAGTACTTC
TRBD1 TRBJ2-4 TRBV12-3/TRBV12-4 . CASSYGTAKNIQYF TGTGCCAGCAGTTACGGGACAGCTAAAAACATTCAGTACTTC
. TRBJ2-5 TRBV6-5 many CASTTPGETQYF TGTGCCAGCACAACTCCTGGGGAGACCCAGTACTTC
TRBD2 TRBJ2-3 TRBV20-1 many CSAIAGGSYGDTQYF TGCAGTGCTATAGCGGGAGGGTCTTATGGGGATACGCAGTATTTT
. TRBJ2-5 TRBV6-6 . CASTPGGFSYNEQYF TGTGCCAGCACTCCCGGGGGTTTCTCCTACAATGAGCAGTACTTC